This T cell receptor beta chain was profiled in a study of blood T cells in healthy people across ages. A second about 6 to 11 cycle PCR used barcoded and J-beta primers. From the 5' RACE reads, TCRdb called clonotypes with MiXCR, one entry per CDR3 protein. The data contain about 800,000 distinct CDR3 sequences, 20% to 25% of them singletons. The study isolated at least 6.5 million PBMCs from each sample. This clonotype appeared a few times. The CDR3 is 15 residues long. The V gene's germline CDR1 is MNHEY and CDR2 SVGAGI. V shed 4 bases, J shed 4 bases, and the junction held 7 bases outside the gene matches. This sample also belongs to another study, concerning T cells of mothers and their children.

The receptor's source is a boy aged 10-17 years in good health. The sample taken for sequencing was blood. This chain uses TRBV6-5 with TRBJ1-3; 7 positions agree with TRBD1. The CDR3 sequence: CASSFRATGGNTIYF. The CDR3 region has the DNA TGTGCCAGCAGTTTCCGCGCGACAGGGGGAAACACCATATATTTT.